Presented here are 5 T cell receptor beta chains from one specimen sequenced in a study of post-analysis software for immune sequencing data. Whole-study results and caveats: Controls had lower frequencies than patients of four or five TRBV segments, which included TRBV5-6, TRBV5-1 and TRBV20-1.

TCR beta cDNA libraries included unique molecular identifiers. TCRdb re-analysed the PCR reads in MiXCR, keeping a single row per CDR3 protein. Here the sample spans about 820,000 distinct CDR3 sequences, around 53% being singletons. Which antigens these TCRs recognize remains unknown. Sequencing was performed on blood. These receptors came from a girl aged 10 to 17 with multiple sclerosis.

Written as DNA, the CDR3 is TGTGCCAGCAGCTTAGACCTAGCGGGGCTATCTGGTGAGCAGTTCTTC. It is translated as CASSLDLAGLSGEQFF. This rearrangement joins TRBV7-2 to TRBJ2-1, with 9 bases matching TRBD2. In germline, CDR1 is SGHTA, CDR2 FQGNSA. Trimming cost V 1 base and J 9 bases; bases outside gene matches: 10. CDR3 length: 16 residues.

The chain has TRBV29-1 and TRBJ2-5; D unresolved. Per the germline V gene, CDR1 is SQVTM and CDR2 is ANQGSEA. Trimming removed 6 bases at V and 5 bases at J, with 13 bases between. The CDR3 is made up of 12 amino acids. CDR3 sequence: CSVYTEVETQYF. DNA for the CDR3: TGCAGCGTCTATACCGAGGTGGAGACCCAGTACTTC. The variable domain in full, completed from reference TRBV29-1 and TRBJ2-5, reads SAVISQKPSRDICQRGTSLTIQCQVDSQVTMMFWYRQQPGQSLTLIATANQGSEATYESGFVIDKFPISRPNLTFSTLTVSNMSPEDSSIYLCSVYTEVETQYFGPGTRLLVL.

The genes are TRBV12-3 or TRBV12-4 and TRBJ1-2; 9 bases align to TRBD1. The CDR3 sequence is 13 residues long. With V trimmed by 5 bases and J by 8 bases, 6 bases remained unmatched. The CDR3 sequence: CASSLGQGKGYTF. In nucleotides, the CDR3 is TGTGCCAGCAGTCTCGGACAGGGGAAAGGCTACACCTTC.

The genes are TRBV5-1 and TRBJ2-1, with D possibly being TRBD1 or TRBD2 (5 bases each). V dropped 0 bases and J dropped 5 bases, with 12 bases sitting between them. The CDR3 runs to 15 residues. CDR1 and CDR2 from the germline V gene are SGHRS and YFSETQ. The CDR3 region is CASSLVGVLHNEQFF. For the CDR3, the DNA is TGCGCCAGCAGCTTGGTGGGGGTCCTCCACAATGAGCAGTTCTTC.

This clonotype has only a few counts. The chain combines TRBV10-3 with TRBJ2-7, with D perhaps matching TRBD2 (5 bases). Germline V CDR1 and CDR2: ENHRY, SYGVKD. V gave up 10 bases and J gave up 2 bases, with 15 bases separating them. The CDR3 spans 13 residues. The CDR3 loop reads CATNSGNPYEQYF. The CDR3 DNA is TGTGCCACCAACTCCGGGAACCCCTACGAGCAGTACTTC.